This T cell receptor beta chain was identified in a study of OX40 agonist ivuxolimab in advanced cancers. In terms of the full investigation: Ivuxolimab was an agonistic, fully human IgG2 monoclonal antibody directed against OX40 (CD134), a costimulatory receptor. Intravenous ivuxolimab was administered to patients every 2 weeks at six dose levels: 0.01, 0.1, 0.3, 1.5, 3 and 10 mg/kg. Of the roughly 52 patients in dose escalation, around 19 had hepatocellular carcinoma, about 15 had melanoma, 9 had renal cell carcinoma and 9 had head and neck cancer. In the dose-escalation cohort, 75% to 90% of patients were male, and the mean age was around 65 years with a range of roughly 20 to 79. Patients were allowed to have had prior anti-PD-1, anti-PD-L1 or anti-CTLA-4 therapy, and approximately 40% of the dose-escalation patients had previously received checkpoint inhibitors. Partial responses occurred in three dose-escalation patients: two with cutaneous melanoma and one with hepatocellular carcinoma. The purpose of peripheral TCRbeta sequencing was to test whether ivuxolimab changed TCR sequence diversity and led to clonal T-cell expansion. The monotherapy dose-escalation portion (N of about 47 patients) of the phase I ivuxolimab trial is reported in the paper.

Overall study results and their limits: At doses from 0.1 to 3.0 mg/kg, clonal expansion was seen in both CD4+ and CD8+ blood T cells between baseline and week 6. Antigen specificity was not determined for the clonally expanded peripheral T cells. In partial responders in the 0.1-3.0 mg/kg groups, normalized peripheral clonal expansion was found to be among the lowest, especially among CD8+ T cells. After ivuxolimab, CD8+ T cells had more expanded clones than CD4+ T cells on average. Low levels of normalized T-cell clonal expansion were also seen in some patients who did not respond.

There are 15 amino acids in the CDR3, from cysteine to phenylalanine inclusive. Kept here is only the CDR3 DNA, which spans 45 bases and is read in frame from base 1. V loses 2 bases, J loses 5 bases, and the germline ends lie 17 bases apart. Per the germline V gene (reference sequence), SGHKS is the CDR1 and YYEKEE is the CDR2. Comment on this clone: The antigen this receptor binds is unknown. No per-base quality is available; no much larger clone lies one base away.

Genomic DNA was extracted from sorted cells for sequencing of the TCRbeta CDR3 region. TCRbeta CDR3 regions were sequenced using the immunoSEQ Assay. This is the immuneACCESS table as TCRdb keeps it, with only in-frame sequences that have V and J called. A part of the clones is gone; compared with another copy, unresolved V genes explain less than half, and the rest is unexplained. The sample includes 65,000 to 95,000 clones, with around 90% observed a single time. The ten largest clones represent approximately 7.7% of the sample. The trial excluded patients who had a history of autoimmune disease or who were on systemic immunosuppression. In every dose cohort, peripheral blood was drawn for TCR sequencing at baseline, cycle 4 day 1, and cycle 7 day 1. The samples were taken from a phase I, first-in-human, multicenter, open-label dose-escalation trial of ivuxolimab. Adults with locally advanced or metastatic head and neck squamous cell, hepatocellular, melanoma or renal cell carcinoma were enrolled in the trial. Before TCR sequencing, CD4+ T cells and CD8+ T cells were sorted from peripheral blood as separate populations.

This TCR was recovered from an adult with an advanced solid tumor such as melanoma, head and neck, liver or kidney cancer. In this chain, TRBV5-5 is recombined with TRBJ2-7; the D segment may tentatively be TRBD1 or TRBD2, each giving 6 matched bases. The sample here was CD4+ or CD8+ T cells sorted from blood, taken in a trial of the OX40 agonist ivuxolimab. The CDR3 is CASSLEGGLAHEQYF. The DNA reads as follows: TGTGCCAGCAGCTTAGAGGGGGGTCTTGCCCACGAGCAGTACTTC.